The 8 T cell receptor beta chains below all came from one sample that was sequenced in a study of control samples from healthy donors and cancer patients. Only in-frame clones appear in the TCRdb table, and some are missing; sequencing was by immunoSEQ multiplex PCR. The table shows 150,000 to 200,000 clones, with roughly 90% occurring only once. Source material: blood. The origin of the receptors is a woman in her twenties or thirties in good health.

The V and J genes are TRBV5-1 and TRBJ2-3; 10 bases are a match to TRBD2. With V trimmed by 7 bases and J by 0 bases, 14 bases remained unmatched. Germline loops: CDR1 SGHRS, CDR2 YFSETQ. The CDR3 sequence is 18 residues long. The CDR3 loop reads CASHSTLIAGGSTDTQYF. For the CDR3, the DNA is TGCGCCAGCCACTCAACACTAATAGCGGGAGGCAGCACAGATACGCAGTATTTT.

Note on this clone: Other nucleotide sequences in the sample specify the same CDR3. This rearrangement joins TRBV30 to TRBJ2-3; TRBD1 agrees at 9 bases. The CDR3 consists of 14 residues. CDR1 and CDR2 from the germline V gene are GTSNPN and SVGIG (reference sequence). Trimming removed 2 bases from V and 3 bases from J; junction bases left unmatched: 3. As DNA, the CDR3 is TGTGCCTGGAGTCGGGGACAGGGAACAGATACGCAGTATTTT. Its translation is CAWSRGQGTDTQYF.

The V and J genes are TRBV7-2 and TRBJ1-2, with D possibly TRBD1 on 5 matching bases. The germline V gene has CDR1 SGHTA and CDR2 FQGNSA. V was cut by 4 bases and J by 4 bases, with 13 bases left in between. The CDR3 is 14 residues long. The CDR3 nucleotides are TGTGCCAGCAGCTCCTATGGGGCCCTCTATGGCTACACCTTC. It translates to CASSSYGALYGYTF.

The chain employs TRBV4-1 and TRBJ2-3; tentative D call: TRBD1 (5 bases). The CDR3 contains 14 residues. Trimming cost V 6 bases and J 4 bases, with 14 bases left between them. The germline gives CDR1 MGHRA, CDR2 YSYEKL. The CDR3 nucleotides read TGCGCCAGCAGGCTGGGGCTAGGGGCAGATACGCAGTATTTT. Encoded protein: CASRLGLGADTQYF.

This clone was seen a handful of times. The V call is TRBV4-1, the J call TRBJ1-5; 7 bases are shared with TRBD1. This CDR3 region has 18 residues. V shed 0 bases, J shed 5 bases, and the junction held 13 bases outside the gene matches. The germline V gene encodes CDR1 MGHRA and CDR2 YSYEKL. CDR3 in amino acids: CASSQDPAGARGYQPQHF. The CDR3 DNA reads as TGCGCCAGCAGCCAAGATCCCGCCGGGGCCAGGGGGTATCAGCCCCAGCATTTT.

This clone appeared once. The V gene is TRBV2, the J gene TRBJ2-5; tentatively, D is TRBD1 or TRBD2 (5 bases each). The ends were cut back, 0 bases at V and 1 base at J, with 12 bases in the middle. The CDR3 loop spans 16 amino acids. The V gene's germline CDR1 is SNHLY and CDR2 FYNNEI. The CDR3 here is CASSEARGTVQETQYF. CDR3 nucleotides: TGTGCCAGCAGTGAAGCTCGAGGGACGGTCCAAGAGACCCAGTACTTC.

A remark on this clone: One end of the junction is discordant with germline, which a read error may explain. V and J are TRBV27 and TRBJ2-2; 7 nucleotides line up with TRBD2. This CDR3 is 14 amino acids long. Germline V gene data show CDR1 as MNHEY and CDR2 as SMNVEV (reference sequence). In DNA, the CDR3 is TGTGCCAGCAGTCCGAGCGGGGCCTACCGGGGAGCTGTTTTT. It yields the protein CASSPSGAYRGAVF.

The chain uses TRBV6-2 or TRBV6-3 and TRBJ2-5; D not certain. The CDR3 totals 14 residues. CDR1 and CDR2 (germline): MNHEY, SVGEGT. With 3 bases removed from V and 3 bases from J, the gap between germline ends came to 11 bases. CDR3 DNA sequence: TGTGCCAGCAGTTATCCGCAGCAGAAAGAGACCCAGTACTTC. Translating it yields CASSYPQQKETQYF.